The T cell receptor (beta chain) under discussion was sequenced for a study of T cells after yellow fever vaccination (dated by TCRdb to 2018 to 2020). Background on the whole study: The SMART-Seq v4 Ultra Low Input RNA kit was used to prepare libraries from fractions with low cell numbers. To follow T-cell clones before and after both primary and booster YFV17D yellow fever vaccination, bulk TCR alpha and beta repertoires underwent longitudinal sequencing. The cohort comprised two healthy male donors, one aged 18 to 30 and one aged 30 to 40 years. Blood samples were taken at several timepoints before and after primary and secondary immunization, and bulk PBMC replicates and cell subsets were isolated.

This sample's treatment or condition label indicates: live attenuated yellow fever vaccine strain. Two biological replicates of bulk PBMCs were collected at each blood-draw timepoint. PBMCs were isolated from peripheral blood using a standard Ficoll-Paque protocol. TriZol was used to extract RNA from bulk PBMCs, CD4 and CD8 fractions, and dextramer-positive and dextramer-negative fractions. Ten or more counts support this clonotype. Its antigen remains unidentified. No per-base quality is available; no much larger clone lies one base away. Overall study outcomes, separate from this receptor: Compared with the primary T-cell response, the secondary T-cell response was faster but weaker, reaching its peak on day 5 rather than on day 15. A small fraction of clonotypes showed up in both the CD4 and CD8 compartments, probably as a result of convergent recombination. Because only a couple of donors were included in the study, the extent to which the findings can be generalized is limited. Computational filtering was required because FACS-sorted repertoires could contain abundant contaminating clonotypes from the bulk population. After the booster, most clones that had expanded after primary vaccination were detected again (around 96% of CD4 and more than 85% of CD8), suggesting broad maintenance of memory.

The trim is 4 bases for V and 0 bases for J, with a gap of 12 bases between the germline ends. The CDR3, from cysteine to phenylalanine, totals 14 residues. Only the CDR3 DNA is retained, 42 bases long and in frame from the first base. CDR1 is given as SQVTM and CDR2 as ANQGSEA, both from the germline V gene. Sequencing was carried out with an Illumina NovaSeq 6000. TCR cDNA was synthesized by 5'RACE template switching, through which a universal primer site and unique molecular identifiers were introduced. Priming for cDNA synthesis came from both the TCR alpha and TCR beta constant segments. Library amplification used two PCR steps, and the second PCR step added sample barcodes and sequencing adapters. Sequencing of libraries was done on Illumina HiSeq 2500 (2x100 bp) or NovaSeq (2x150 bp). In the paper's pipeline: Reads were demultiplexed and collapsed into UMI consensus sequences with MIGEC, and V(D)J alignment was performed with MiXCR. Vaccine-responding clonotypes were identified with edgeR using replicate PBMC samples, with FDR below 0.01 and a log2 fold change above 5 up to day 15 being required. CD4 or CD8 identity was assigned to each bulk clonotype according to whether the clonotype was present at higher abundance in the sequenced CD4 repertoire or the sequenced CD8 repertoire. The public reads were quality trimmed at Q25 with fastp and then assembled into clones with MiXCR by TCRdb, keeping productive beta chains. All rows with the same CDR3 protein become a single entry with the most common DNA and genes. In this record, the V and J calls reflect TCRdb's handling and not the investigators' own analysis. The sample table shows some 250,000 distinct CDR3 sequences, and over 3% are seen once. The ten top clones hold about 19% of the sample.

This chain joins TRBV29-1 to TRBJ2-5; the D segment cannot be called with confidence. The material was PBMCs, obtained 15 days after the yellow fever booster vaccination. This sequence originates from a man younger than 30 who received the YFV17D yellow fever vaccine. The DNA sequence is TGCAGCGTTGGAGTGTCGGCACACCAAGAGACCCAGTACTTC. This yields the protein CSVGVSAHQETQYF.